This is a list of T cell receptor beta chains from one sample in a study of cytomegalovirus exposure and HLA in healthy donors. TCRdb's copy holds only in-frame clones and misses some; the assay was immunoSEQ multiplex PCR. The clone table shows roughly 110,000 clones, with the ten largest holding 6.5% to 7%. Specimen: PBMCs. These receptors were collected from a man between 40 and 49 years old in good health and CMV-seropositive. CDR3s include the opening cysteine and the closing phenylalanine or tryptophan. The D gene is left open where the match is weak.

d_call: NA; v_call: TRBV23-1; j_call: TRBJ1-5; cdr3_nt: TGCGCCAGCAGTCAATGCGGAAAGTGGAATCAGCCCCAGCATTTT; cdr3_aa: CASSQCGKWNQPQHF
d_call: NA; v_call: TRBV29-1; j_call: TRBJ1-1; cdr3_nt: TGCAGCGTTGAAGATCCTTCCTATGCTTTCTTT; cdr3_aa: CSVEDPSYAFF
d_call: TRBD2; v_call: TRBV28; j_call: TRBJ2-7; cdr3_nt: TGTGCCAGCAGTTCCCACAGCGGGGGCTACGAGCAGTACTTC; cdr3_aa: CASSSHSGGYEQYF
d_call: NA; v_call: TRBV27; j_call: TRBJ2-7; cdr3_nt: TGTGCCAGCAGAGACCGCGGACAGCTATATTACGAGCAGTACTTC; cdr3_aa: CASRDRGQLYYEQYF
d_call: NA; v_call: TRBV6-6; j_call: TRBJ2-7; cdr3_nt: TGTGCCACCGCGGAGGGGAGTTACGAGCAGTACTTC; cdr3_aa: CATAEGSYEQYF
d_call: TRBD2; v_call: TRBV15; j_call: TRBJ2-3; cdr3_nt: TGTGCCACCAGCAGAGATAGTGGGAGGGGCGCTACAGATACGCAGTATTTT; cdr3_aa: CATSRDSGRGATDTQYF
d_call: TRBD1; v_call: TRBV28; j_call: TRBJ1-2; cdr3_nt: TGTGCCAGCAGTTTGTTACAGGGGGGTAATGGCTACACCTTC; cdr3_aa: CASSLLQGGNGYTF
d_call: TRBD1; v_call: TRBV7-8; j_call: TRBJ2-5; cdr3_nt: TGTGCCAGCAGCCCGAACCGGGACAGGGGCCAAGAGACCCAGTACTTC; cdr3_aa: CASSPNRDRGQETQYF
d_call: NA; v_call: TRBV18; j_call: TRBJ1-2; cdr3_nt: TGTGCCAGCTCACTGACTGAAGAGGATGGCTACACCTTC; cdr3_aa: CASSLTEEDGYTF
d_call: NA; v_call: TRBV27; j_call: TRBJ2-2; cdr3_nt: TGTGCCAGCAGTTTTCGGGGCACCGGGGAGCTGTTTTTT; cdr3_aa: CASSFRGTGELFF
d_call: TRBD1; v_call: TRBV28; j_call: TRBJ1-4; cdr3_nt: TGTGCCAGCAGATTACAGGGGGCGGGAGAAAAACTGTTTTTT; cdr3_aa: CASRLQGAGEKLFF
d_call: TRBD1; v_call: TRBV18; j_call: TRBJ2-5; cdr3_nt: TGTGCCAGCTCATCTTGGGACAGTCGGGAGACCCAGTACTTC; cdr3_aa: CASSSWDSRETQYF
d_call: NA; v_call: TRBV27; j_call: TRBJ2-7; cdr3_nt: TGTGCCAGCAGATACTACGAGCAGTACTTC; cdr3_aa: CASRYYEQYF
d_call: TRBD2; v_call: TRBV28; j_call: TRBJ2-7; cdr3_nt: TGTGCCAGCATTTCGGGAGGGCGTTGGGAGCAGTACTTC; cdr3_aa: CASISGGRWEQYF
d_call: NA; v_call: TRBV20-1; j_call: TRBJ2-5; cdr3_nt: TGCAGTGCTCGGGACATCGAGACCCAGTACTTC; cdr3_aa: CSARDIETQYF
d_call: NA; v_call: TRBV18; j_call: TRBJ2-2; cdr3_nt: TGTGCCAGCTCACCATCGGGGACCGGGGAGCTGTTTTTT; cdr3_aa: CASSPSGTGELFF